Listed here are 12 T cell receptor beta chains from one sample, sequenced in a study of CXCR3-negative and CXCR3-positive naive CD8 T cells. Libraries were UMI-labeled 5' RACE TRB cDNA. TCRdb reanalyzed the 5' RACE reads, giving one entry per CDR3 protein sequence and no DNA. The sample totals approximately 39,000 distinct CDR3 sequences. Sequencing was done on a sample of memory CD8+ T cells from blood. All receptors come from a human donor in good health. Some clones in this sample may be carry-over from other donors' samples.

This rearrangement joins TRBV11-3 to TRBJ2-2; the TCRdb D gene call, TRBD1, has no DNA to confirm it. Germline loops: CDR1 SGHNT, CDR2 YENEEA. The CDR3 spans 15 residues. CDR3 loop: CASSDHRGDTGELFF.

The rearrangement links TRBV20-1 to TRBJ2-3; the D call of TRBD1 rests on TCRdb alone, since no DNA is present to check it. Germline V lookup: CDR1 DFQATT, CDR2 SNEGSKA (reference sequence). This CDR3 spans 14 amino acids. The CDR3 is CSAGTRGRTDTQYF.

V is TRBV4-3 and J is TRBJ1-4. The germline CDR1 and CDR2 sequences are LGHNA and YSLEER. There are 15 residues in the CDR3. This CDR3 reads CASTASRTTNEKLFF.

In terms of frequency, this clonotype is large. This chain connects TRBV4-2 to TRBJ2-1; TCRdb's D gene call, TRBD1, goes unchecked for lack of DNA. This CDR3 is 15 amino acids long. Germline CDR1 is LGHNA and CDR2 is YNFKEQ. This CDR3 is CASSPLSEAYNEQFF.

The genes are TRBV20-1 and TRBJ1-1. CDR1 is DFQATT, CDR2 SNEGSKA, per germline (reference sequence). The CDR3 loop spans 12 amino acids. CDR3 residues: CSASRWGSEAFF.

CDR3: CSVEAGHPTSGANVLTF. The chain is built from TRBV29-1 and TRBJ2-6; TCRdb gives TRBD1 as the D gene, but with no DNA this cannot be confirmed. The CDR3 covers 17 residues. CDR1 and CDR2 (germline): SQVTM, ANQGSEA.

CDR3 sequence: CASSQQTYGPQYF. The V gene is TRBV14, the J gene TRBJ2-4; the D gene TCRdb calls, TRBD1, cannot be checked with no DNA. Germline V gene data show CDR1 as SGHDN and CDR2 as FVKESK. The CDR3 is 13 amino acids.

The chain combines TRBV12-3 or TRBV12-4 with TRBJ2-1; TCRdb returns TRBD1, unconfirmable since there is no DNA. The CDR3 has 14 residues. CDR3 sequence: CASSFAGGYNEQFF.

The chain recombines TRBV7-2 with TRBJ1-2. Germline V gene lookup returns CDR1 SGHTA and CDR2 FQGNSA. The CDR3 is made up of 14 amino acids. The CDR3 is CASSAATSLLGYTF.

V is TRBV7-9 and J is TRBJ2-7; TCRdb selects TRBD2, and the lack of DNA leaves this call unchecked. Per the germline V gene, CDR1 is SEHNR and CDR2 is FQNEAQ (reference sequence). CDR3 size: 15 residues. CDR3 sequence reads: CASSLVVDSVYEQYF.

CDR3 sequence: CSAGQERTGELFF. The chain couples TRBV29-1 to TRBJ2-2; the D call of TRBD1 rests on TCRdb alone, since no DNA is present to check it. The CDR3 has 13 amino acids. Germline V gene lookup returns CDR1 SQVTM and CDR2 ANQGSEA.

The chain combines TRBV14 with TRBJ2-7. In germline, CDR1 is SGHDN, CDR2 FVKESK. This CDR3 is 16 amino acids long. The CDR3 reads CASSQGGRWTSYEQYF.